This T cell receptor beta chain originates from a study of post-analysis software for immune sequencing data. The TCR beta cDNA libraries carried unique molecular identifiers. TCRdb re-called the PCR reads through MiXCR, storing one row per CDR3 protein. The sample has about 400,000 distinct CDR3 sequences; less than 35% are singletons. Study-wide points: TRBV5-6, TRBV5-1 and TRBV20-1 belonged to a set of roughly 5 TRBV segments that were more frequent in patients than controls.

The CDR3 runs 14 residues. Germline V lookup: CDR1 SNHLY, CDR2 FYNNEI. The ends were cut back, 7 bases at V and 1 base at J, with 13 bases in the middle. To note about this clonotype: Antigen unknown.

J is TRBJ2-5 and V is TRBV2; D could derive from TRBD1 or TRBD2 (5 bases each). This receptor was identified in a girl aged 10 to 17 with multiple sclerosis. Sequencing was carried out using blood. For the CDR3, the DNA is TGTGCCAGCACCGAAAGGGGACCCCAAGAGACCCAGTACTTC. Its protein product is CASTERGPQETQYF.